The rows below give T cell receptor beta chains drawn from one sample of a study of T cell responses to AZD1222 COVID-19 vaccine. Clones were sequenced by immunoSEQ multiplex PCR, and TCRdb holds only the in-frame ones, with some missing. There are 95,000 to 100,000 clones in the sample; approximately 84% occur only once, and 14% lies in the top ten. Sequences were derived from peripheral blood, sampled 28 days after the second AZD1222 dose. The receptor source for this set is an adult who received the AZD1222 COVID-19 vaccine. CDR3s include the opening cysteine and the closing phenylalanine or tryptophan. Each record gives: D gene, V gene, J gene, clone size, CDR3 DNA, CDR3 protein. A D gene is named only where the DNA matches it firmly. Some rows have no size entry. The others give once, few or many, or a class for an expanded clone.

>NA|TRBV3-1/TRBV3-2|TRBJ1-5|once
TGTGCCAGCAGCCAAGGCCCTGACCAAGGTAGGCCCCAGCATTTT
CASSQGPDQGRPQHF
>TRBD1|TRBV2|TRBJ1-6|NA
TGTGCCAGCAATCTCCCGGGACAGTCCTATAGCTCCTATAATTCACCCCTCCACTTT
CASNLPGQSYSSYNSPLHF
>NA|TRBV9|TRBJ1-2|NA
TGTGCCAGCAGCGGAAAAGGGGGTAACTATGGCTACACCTTC
CASSGKGGNYGYTF
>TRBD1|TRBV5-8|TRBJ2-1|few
TGTGCCAGCAGCTTTCAACCAGGGGGTTTTTCCTACAATGAGCAGTTCTTC
CASSFQPGGFSYNEQFF
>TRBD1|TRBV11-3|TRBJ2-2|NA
TGTGCCAGCAGCCCTCTTGGGACAGGGGGAACCGGGGAGCTGTTTTTT
CASSPLGTGGTGELFF
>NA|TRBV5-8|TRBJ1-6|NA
TGTGCCAGCAGCGGGGCCCTAAGGGGTTCACCCCTCCACTTT
CASSGALRGSPLHF
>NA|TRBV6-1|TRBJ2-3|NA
TGTGCCAGCAGTGAAGGTCGGTGGTTGGGAGAGCAGACAGATACGCAGTATTTT
CASSEGRWLGEQTDTQYF
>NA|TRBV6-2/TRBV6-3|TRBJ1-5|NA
TGTGCCAGCAGCCGGGACGGGATAAATCAGCCCCAGCATTTT
CASSRDGINQPQHF
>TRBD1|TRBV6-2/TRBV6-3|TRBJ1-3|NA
TGTGCCAGCAGTTTTCAACGGGACAGGGGCTCTGGAAACACCATATATTTT
CASSFQRDRGSGNTIYF
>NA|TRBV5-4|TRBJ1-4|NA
TGTGCCAGCTTCCGAAAACTGTTTTTT
CASFRKLFF
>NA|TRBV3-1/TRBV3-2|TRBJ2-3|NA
TGTGCCAGCAGCCAAGAGGTTGCCCGGAGCACAGATACGCAGTATTTT
CASSQEVARSTDTQYF
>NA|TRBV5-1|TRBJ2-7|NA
TGCGCCAGCAGTGTGGGAGGTGGGACCTACGAGCAGTACTTC
CASSVGGGTYEQYF
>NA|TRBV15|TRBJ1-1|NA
TGTGCCACCAGCAGACACGGGATAGTCGGGGGCGCCTTATCAGCTTTCTTT
CATSRHGIVGGALSAFF
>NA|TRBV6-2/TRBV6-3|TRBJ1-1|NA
TGTGCCAGCAGTTACAGGGGGAGGAACACTGAAGCTTTCTTT
CASSYRGRNTEAFF
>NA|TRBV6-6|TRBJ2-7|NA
TGTGCCAGCAGTTACGACGGTCCAGCTTACTACGAGCAGTACTTC
CASSYDGPAYYEQYF
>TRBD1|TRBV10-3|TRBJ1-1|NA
TGTGCCATCAGTGTTGGGACAGCGAACACTGAAGCTTTCTTT
CAISVGTANTEAFF
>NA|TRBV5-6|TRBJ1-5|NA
TGTGCCAGCAGCTCAGAGGGACGGGGGGGGCAGCCCCAGCATTTT
CASSSEGRGGQPQHF
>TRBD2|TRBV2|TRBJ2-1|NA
TGTGCCAGCAGTGAATCCCGACTAGCGGGGACGTATGAGCAGTTCTTC
CASSESRLAGTYEQFF
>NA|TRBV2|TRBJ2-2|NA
TGTGCCAGCAGCCAACAGGGCTTGAGCACCGGGGAGCTGTTTTTT
CASSQQGLSTGELFF
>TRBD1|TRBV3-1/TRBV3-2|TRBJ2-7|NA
TGTGCCAGCAGCCAGGGACAGGGGCAATCCTACGAGCAGTACTTC
CASSQGQGQSYEQYF
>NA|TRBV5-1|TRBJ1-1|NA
TGCGCCAGCGCGGGTCTGACACCTAACACTGAAGCTTTCTTT
CASAGLTPNTEAFF
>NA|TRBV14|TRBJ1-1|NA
TGTGCCAGCAGCCAGGGGGCCGGGGGGACCACTGAAGCTTTCTTT
CASSQGAGGTTEAFF